The rows below give T cell receptor beta chains drawn from one sample of a study of CD4 T cells in relation to SARS-CoV-2 and coronaviruses. Profiled with immunoSEQ multiplex PCR; TCRdb holds only in-frame clones, not every one. The profile shows about 59,000 clones, roughly 85% of them singletons. The sequenced sample consisted of memory CD4+ T cells from PBMCs. The receptors derive from a human donor in good health. Each CDR3 is given with its conserved first and last residue.

TRBJ1-3,TRBV27,CASQRKAFTIYF
TRBJ2-4,TRBV6-6,CASSALGAQNIQYF
TRBJ2-3,TRBV4-2,CASSQETGGVDTQYF
TRBJ1-2,TRBV6-6,CASSYLTGGYGYTF
TRBJ2-7,TRBV11-2,CASSAGQGANSYEQYF
TRBJ1-2,TRBV4-1,CASSQDHMRQGLGGYTF
TRBJ1-6,TRBV6-6,CASSTSRQGNSPLHF
TRBJ2-3,TRBV7-9,CASSLAGGRKTDTQYF
TRBJ1-1,TRBV5-1,CASSPGQGAGWTEAFF
TRBJ1-2,TRBV28,CASSTTDGAGGYTF
TRBJ2-5,TRBV5-1,CASSLGTTQGRGETQYF
TRBJ1-6,TRBV14,CASSQAQIDNSPLHF
TRBJ1-1,TRBV28,CASSSTGTSNTEAFF
TRBJ2-3,TRBV30,CACRNLPGLAGTDTQYF
TRBJ1-5,TRBV2,CASRKEARDRGNQPQHF